Listed here are 27 T cell receptor beta chains from one sample, sequenced in a study of T-cell reconstitution after alpha-beta-depleted transplantation in children (dated by TCRdb to 2015 to 2016). The receptor library was made with PCR. Sequenced on an Illumina HiSeq 2500. TCR libraries were prepared with molecular barcoding, using unique molecular identifiers to normalize TCRbeta repertoire quantification. Using fastp at Q25 and MiXCR, TCRdb reprocessed the public reads and kept productive beta chains. All rows with the same CDR3 protein become a single entry with the most common DNA and genes. This sample holds roughly 300,000 distinct CDR3 sequences; approximately 10% were observed only once. The ten largest make up approximately 2.3% of the sample. This specimen was PBMCs from the stem cell graft donor, taken from the stem cell graft. These TCRs come from a human donor who donated a stem cell graft to a child with acute lymphoblastic leukemia.

This clonotype came up many times. This chain uses TRBV6-2 or TRBV6-3 with TRBJ2-6, with a possible D match to TRBD1 (5 bases). Germline V gene lookup returns CDR1 MNHEY and CDR2 SVGEGT. V lost 4 bases to trimming and J lost 1 base, with 8 bases between them. The CDR3 runs to 15 residues. The CDR3 sequence: CASSSDSSGANVLTF. CDR3 sequence (DNA): TGTGCCAGCAGTTCTGACAGTTCTGGGGCCAACGTCCTGACTTTC.

The chain carries TRBV20-1 and TRBJ1-4, with D hard to call. From germline, CDR1 is DFQATT and CDR2 SNEGSKA (reference sequence). This CDR3 region has 13 residues. Trimming cost V 3 bases and J 3 bases, with 8 bases left between them. The DNA for the CDR3 is TGCAGTGCTAGGGAACAGCCTAATGAAAAACTGTTTTTT. Its protein is CSAREQPNEKLFF.

The chain couples TRBV3-1 to TRBJ1-3; the D gene is possibly TRBD1 (6 bases). V dropped 2 bases and J dropped 4 bases, with 9 bases sitting between them. Germline assignment: CDR1 LGHDT and CDR2 YNNKEL (reference sequence). The CDR3 has 14 residues. The CDR3 DNA reads TGTGCCAGCAGCCAACTGACAGGAGGAAACACCATATATTTT. Residues: CASSQLTGGNTIYF.

In its sample, this clonotype was seen many times. The chain joins TRBV7-6 to TRBJ1-4; no firm D call. Germline-derived CDR1 and CDR2 are SGHVS and FNYEAQ. V lost 2 bases and J 5 bases, leaving 15 bases between the germline ends. There are 16 residues in the CDR3. The CDR3 DNA is TGTGCCAGCAGCTTAAATTGGCGGCGGAGAAATGAAAAACTGTTTTTT. This codes for CASSLNWRRRNEKLFF.

This clonotype has a count of ten or more. The chain carries TRBV6-1 and TRBJ2-1, with TRBD2 identical over 11 bases. The CDR3 covers 14 residues. The germline gives CDR1 MNHNS, CDR2 SASEGT. The trim removed 6 bases at V and 2 bases at J, leaving 0 bases unmatched. CDR3: CASRGLAAYNEQFF. CDR3 DNA: TGTGCCAGCAGGGGACTAGCGGCCTACAATGAGCAGTTCTTC.

V is TRBV3-1 and J is TRBJ2-1, with D possibly TRBD2 on 6 matching bases. Trimming took off 0 bases at V and 5 bases at J, with 14 bases between the two ends. This CDR3 region has 16 residues. In germline, CDR1 is LGHDT, CDR2 YNNKEL (reference sequence). CDR3 DNA: TGTGCCAGCAGCCAAGATGAGACTAGACTCGACAATGAGCAGTTCTTC. Encoded protein: CASSQDETRLDNEQFF.

The DNA of the CDR3 is TGTGCCACCAGCAAACCAGTCGGAGCTCGGGAAAACATTCAGTACTTC. This encodes CATSKPVGARENIQYF. V gene TRBV15 combines with J gene TRBJ2-4; D not certain. The CDR3 consists of 16 residues. V lost 4 bases to trimming and J lost 5 bases, with 18 bases between them. The germline V gene has CDR1 LNHNV and CDR2 YYDKDF (reference sequence).

The gene calls are TRBV5-1 and TRBJ2-7; 8 bases line up with TRBD1. Germline-derived CDR1 and CDR2 are SGHRS and YFSETQ. V was pared by 4 bases and J by 5 bases, with 8 bases of the junction left unmatched. The CDR3 runs 14 residues. The CDR3 loop is CASSHWTGNNEQYF. CDR3 nucleotide sequence: TGCGCCAGCAGCCACTGGACAGGGAACAACGAGCAGTACTTC.

This clonotype was observed a handful of times. The V call is TRBV7-3, the J call TRBJ1-1; 10 bases align to TRBD1. J was trimmed by 7 bases and V by 2 bases; bases with no gene match: 16. The CDR3 is 18 amino acids. Per the germline V gene, CDR1 is SGHTA and CDR2 is FQGTGA. In DNA, the CDR3 is TGTGCCAGCAGCTTATACCCCGGACAGGGGGGAATACACAATGAAGCTTTCTTT. This codes for CASSLYPGQGGIHNEAFF. Full variable domain (rest looked up from reference TRBV7-3 and TRBJ1-1): GAGVSQTPSNKVTEKGKYVELRCDPISGHTALYWYRQSLGQGPEFLIYFQGTGAADDSGLPNDRFFAVRPEGSVSTLKIQRTERGDSAVYLCASSLYPGQGGIHNEAFFGQGTRLTVV.

The V call is TRBV5-6, the J call TRBJ2-5, with 8 bases fitting TRBD1. The CDR3 is 17 residues long. The trim removed 4 bases at V and 1 base at J, leaving 12 bases unmatched. Germline CDR1 is SGHDT and CDR2 is YYEEEE. The CDR3 DNA sequence: TGTGCCAGCAGCCCCCCAGGGGGGACAGGCCCCCAAGAGACCCAGTACTTC. This sequence encodes CASSPPGGTGPQETQYF.

This clonotype was observed many times. The genes are TRBV9 and TRBJ2-1, with 13 bases aligning to TRBD2. The J segment lost 5 bases and the V segment lost 3 bases, leaving 5 bases of the junction unmatched. CDR1 is SGDLS and CDR2 is YYNGEE in the germline V gene. The CDR3 is made up of 16 amino acids. The CDR3 region is CASSDRTSGSHNEQFF. The DNA for the CDR3 is TGTGCCAGCAGCGATAGGACTAGCGGGAGCCACAATGAGCAGTTCTTC. Drawing the rest from reference TRBV9 and TRBJ2-1, the complete variable domain is DSGVTQTPKHLITATGQRVTLRCSPRSGDLSVYWYQQSLDQGLQFLIQYYNGEERAKGNILERFSAQQFPDLHSELNLSSLELGDSALYFCASSDRTSGSHNEQFFGPGTRLTVL.

The V gene is TRBV25-1, the J gene TRBJ2-5; D assignment may be TRBD1 or TRBD2 (5 bases each). Germline V lookup: CDR1 MGHDK, CDR2 SYGVNS. Trimming shortened V by 3 bases and J by 3 bases, and 14 bases separated the two germline ends. The CDR3 contains 15 residues. The CDR3 DNA follows: TGTGCCAGCAGTGAGAGGGGCCGGGCCGAAGAGACCCAGTACTTC. This encodes CASSERGRAEETQYF.

This clonotype was counted many times. V gene TRBV19 combines with J gene TRBJ2-7, with a tentative D call TRBD2 (6 bases). The CDR3 contains 13 residues. V gave up 6 bases and J gave up 5 bases, with 14 bases separating them. The germline V gene encodes CDR1 LNHDA and CDR2 SQIVND (reference sequence). CDR3 region: CASRLRGKDEQYF. The CDR3 DNA is TGTGCCAGTAGATTACGCGGGAAGGACGAGCAGTACTTC.

There are a few counts of this clonotype. The genes are TRBV25-1 and TRBJ1-2; D is unresolved. The V end lost 5 bases, the J end lost 5 bases, and 12 bases lay between the germline ends. CDR3 size: 13 residues. Germline lookup yields CDR1 MGHDK and CDR2 SYGVNS. CDR3 protein: CASSQAGFYGYTF. CDR3 DNA: TGTGCCAGCAGTCAAGCGGGGTTTTATGGCTACACCTTC.

This clonotype was counted between two and nine times. The gene calls are TRBV12-3 or TRBV12-4 and TRBJ2-7; D is possibly TRBD1 or TRBD2 (5 bases each). CDR3 size: 12 residues. V dropped 2 bases and J dropped 7 bases, with 9 bases sitting between them. The CDR3 nucleotides read TGTGCCAGCAGTTTAACCGGGGCTGAGCAGTACTTC. Translated: CASSLTGAEQYF.

This clonotype has more than one count but fewer than ten. The V gene is TRBV5-1, the J gene TRBJ2-7; 10 bases agree with TRBD2. With V trimmed by 5 bases and J by 4 bases, 0 bases remained unmatched. CDR3 length equals 12 residues. From germline, CDR1 is SGHRS and CDR2 YFSETQ. This CDR3 reads CASRLAGYEQYF. In DNA form, the CDR3 reads TGCGCCAGCAGACTAGCGGGGTACGAGCAGTACTTC.

J is TRBJ1-4 and V is TRBV2; D unclear. V was cut by 8 bases and J by 4 bases, with 11 bases left in between. The CDR3 loop spans 13 amino acids. Germline V gives CDR1 SNHLY, CDR2 FYNNEI. The CDR3, as DNA: TGTGCCAGCGAGCGCCAAATTAATGAAAAACTGTTTTTT. Residues: CASERQINEKLFF.

This clonotype was counted only a few times. The chain joins TRBV7-9 to TRBJ2-3; D not resolved. The germline CDR1 and CDR2 sequences are SEHNR and FQNEAQ (reference sequence). The V and J ends lost 7 bases and 2 bases respectively, with 4 bases between them. The CDR3 totals 11 residues. The CDR3 sequence: CASIFTDTQYF. In DNA form, the CDR3 reads TGTGCCAGCATATTCACAGATACGCAGTATTTT. Filled out from reference TRBV7-9 and TRBJ2-3, the complete variable domain reads DTGVSQNPRHKITKRGQNVTFRCDPISEHNRLYWYRQTLGQGPEFLTYFQNEAQLEKSRLLSDRFSAERPKGSFSTLEIQRTEQGDSAMYLCASIFTDTQYFGPGTRLTVL.

Ten or more counts support this clonotype. The chain couples TRBV4-1 to TRBJ1-1, with 8 bases lining up with TRBD1. Germline CDR1 reads MGHRA; CDR2 reads YSYEKL. Trimming removed 3 bases from V and 4 bases from J; junction bases left unmatched: 10. This CDR3 region has 16 residues. CDR3 in DNA: TGCGCCAGCAGCCAGAGCGCCGTCAGGGGGCCCACTGAAGCTTTCTTT. This translates into CASSQSAVRGPTEAFF.

This clonotype was seen a handful of times. The chain carries TRBV7-2 and TRBJ2-7; possible D gene TRBD2, 5 bases. V lost 5 bases and J 1 base, leaving 12 bases between the germline ends. Per germline, CDR1 SGHTA and CDR2 FQGNSA. The length of the CDR3 is 14 residues. The CDR3 coding sequence is TGTGCCAGCAGCCCGAGCGGCGAATCCTACGAGCAGTACTTC. Its protein is CASSPSGESYEQYF.

This clonotype was seen a handful of times. This sequence joins TRBV12-3 or TRBV12-4 and TRBJ1-4; tentative D call: TRBD1 (5 bases). The CDR3 runs 15 residues. Between the trimmed V and J ends, which lost 6 bases and 4 bases, there was a span of 15 bases. CDR3 in amino acids: CASRIGDGSNEKLFF. The CDR3 nucleotides read TGTGCCAGCAGGATCGGGGACGGTAGTAATGAAAAACTGTTTTTT.

At least ten counts were recorded for this clonotype. This CDR3 reads CSARGFTSGIYNEQFF. CDR3 coding DNA: TGCAGTGCTAGAGGCTTCACTAGCGGAATTTACAATGAGCAGTTCTTC. This rearrangement joins TRBV20-1 to TRBJ2-1; 8 bases fit TRBD2. The V and J ends lost 1 base and 4 bases, in that order; junction bases with no gene match: 9. CDR3 length: 16 residues. Germline loops: CDR1 DFQATT, CDR2 SNEGSKA (reference sequence).

In its sample, this clonotype was seen many times. V and J are TRBV5-1 and TRBJ2-3, with 9 bases lining up with TRBD1. Trimming took 4 bases from V and 3 from J; bases not matched to a gene: 6. Germline values: CDR1 SGHRS, CDR2 YFSETQ. This CDR3 is built from 15 residues. The CDR3, as DNA: TGCGCCAGCAGCGCCGGGACAGGGATAACAGATACGCAGTATTTT. Encoded protein: CASSAGTGITDTQYF.

This rearrangement joins TRBV6-2 or TRBV6-3 to TRBJ1-6; D is unclear. Between the trimmed V and J ends, which lost 4 bases and 8 bases, there was a span of 12 bases. CDR1 MNHEY and CDR2 SVGEGT come from the germline V gene. The CDR3 runs to 14 residues. CDR3: CASSSKRWDSPLHF. As DNA, the CDR3 is TGTGCCAGCAGTTCTAAACGCTGGGATTCACCCCTCCACTTT.

This clonotype has a handful of counts. The gene calls are TRBV20-1 and TRBJ1-3, with D possibly TRBD1 on 5 matching bases. Trimming shortened V by 3 bases and J by 4 bases, and 16 bases separated the two germline ends. This CDR3 spans 15 amino acids. From germline, CDR1 is DFQATT and CDR2 SNEGSKA (reference sequence). CDR3 DNA sequence: TGCAGTGCTAGGGGACTCCTTTCCCCCGGAAACACCATATATTTT. It codes for CSARGLLSPGNTIYF.

The V gene is TRBV7-6, the J gene TRBJ2-1; TRBD2 matches 10 bases. V trimming: 6 bases; J trimming: 6 bases; junction bases outside the gene matches: 17. CDR1 and CDR2 from the germline V gene are SGHVS and FNYEAQ. The CDR3 extends over 18 amino acids. The CDR3 is CASRPAGGRAFWRNEQFF. The CDR3 DNA reads TGTGCCAGCAGACCAGCGGGGGGGAGGGCCTTTTGGCGCAATGAGCAGTTCTTC.

The rearrangement uses TRBV5-1 and TRBJ2-1; 7 nucleotides line up with TRBD1. V was clipped by 0 bases and J by 7 bases; unmatched bases: 4. Germline values: CDR1 SGHRS, CDR2 YFSETQ. CDR3 size: 14 residues. In DNA, the CDR3 is TGCGCCAGCAGCTTGGGAAGGGGGCCTAATGAGCAGTTCTTC. Amino acid sequence: CASSLGRGPNEQFF. Filled out from reference TRBV5-1 and TRBJ2-1, the complete variable domain reads KAGVTQTPRYLIKTRGQQVTLSCSPISGHRSVSWYQQTPGQGLQFLFEYFSETQRNKGNFPGRFSGRQFSNSRSEMNVSTLELGDSALYLCASSLGRGPNEQFFGPGTRLTVL.